The clone carrying this T cell receptor (beta chain) has just a few counts. Its antigen is currently unknown. TCRdb redid the calling of the RT-PCR reads with MiXCR, one entry per CDR3 protein. The table lists some 500,000 distinct CDR3 sequences, more than 15% of them singletons. The sample belongs to a study of response to subunit inactivated influenza vaccine. Findings and limits, study-wide: Only a handful of new T cells, the authors suggested, are recruited with each seasonal influenza vaccination.

Germline CDR1 and CDR2: MNHEY and SVGEGT. V shed 8 bases, J shed 2 bases, and the junction held 11 bases outside the gene matches. The CDR3 is made up of 15 amino acids. This rearrangement joins TRBV6-2 or TRBV6-3 to TRBJ2-5; TRBD2 matches at 7 bases. The sequencing used CD4+ T cells sorted from PBMCs, collected roughly 24 months after vaccination. The receptor's source is a man between 50 and 75 years old who received an inactivated influenza vaccine. The CDR3 bases are TGTGCCAGCCAACCGGGCGGGGGTCGGCAAGAGACCCAGTACTTC. This sequence encodes CASQPGGGRQETQYF.